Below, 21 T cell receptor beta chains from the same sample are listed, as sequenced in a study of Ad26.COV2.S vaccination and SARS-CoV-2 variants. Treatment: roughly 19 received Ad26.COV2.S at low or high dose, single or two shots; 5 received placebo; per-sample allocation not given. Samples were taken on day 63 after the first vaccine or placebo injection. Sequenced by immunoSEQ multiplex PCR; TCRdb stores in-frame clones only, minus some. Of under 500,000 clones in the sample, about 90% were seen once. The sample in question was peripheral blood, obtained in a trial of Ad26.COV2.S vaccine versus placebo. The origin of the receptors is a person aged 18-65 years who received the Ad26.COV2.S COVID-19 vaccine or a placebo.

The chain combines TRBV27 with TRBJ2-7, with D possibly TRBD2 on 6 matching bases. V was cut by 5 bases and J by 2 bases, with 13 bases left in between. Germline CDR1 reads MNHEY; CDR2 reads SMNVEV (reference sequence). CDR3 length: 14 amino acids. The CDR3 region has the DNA TGTGCCAGCAGTGGGACTCCCCTGGCCTACGAGCAGTACTTC. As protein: CASSGTPLAYEQYF.

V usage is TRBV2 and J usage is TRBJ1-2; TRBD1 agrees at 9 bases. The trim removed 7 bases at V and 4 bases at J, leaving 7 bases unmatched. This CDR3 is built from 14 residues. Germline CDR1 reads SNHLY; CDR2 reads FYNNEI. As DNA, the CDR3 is TGTGCCAGCAACAACCCGGACAGGGGCTATGGCTACACCTTC. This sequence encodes CASNNPDRGYGYTF.

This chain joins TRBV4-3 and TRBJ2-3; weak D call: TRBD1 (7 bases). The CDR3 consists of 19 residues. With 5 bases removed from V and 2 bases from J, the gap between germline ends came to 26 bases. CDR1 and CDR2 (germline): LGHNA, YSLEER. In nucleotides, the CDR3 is TGCGCCAGCAGCGCCCGGTACAGGGGTGGGGACTCCCCCACAGATACGCAGTATTTT. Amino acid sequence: CASSARYRGGDSPTDTQYF.

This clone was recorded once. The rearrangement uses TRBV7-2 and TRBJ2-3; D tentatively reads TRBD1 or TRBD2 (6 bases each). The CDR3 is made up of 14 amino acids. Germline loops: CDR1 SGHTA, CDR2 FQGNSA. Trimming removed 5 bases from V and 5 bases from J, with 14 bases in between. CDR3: CASSLSGAGDTQYF. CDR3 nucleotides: TGTGCCAGCAGCCTGTCGGGGGCTGGAGATACGCAGTATTTT.

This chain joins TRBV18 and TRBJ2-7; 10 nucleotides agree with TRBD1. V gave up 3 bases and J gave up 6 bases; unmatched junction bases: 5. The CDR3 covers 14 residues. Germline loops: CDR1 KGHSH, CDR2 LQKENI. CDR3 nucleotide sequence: TGTGCCAGCTCACCTAGACAGGGGGCTTTCGAGCAGTACTTC. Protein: CASSPRQGAFEQYF.

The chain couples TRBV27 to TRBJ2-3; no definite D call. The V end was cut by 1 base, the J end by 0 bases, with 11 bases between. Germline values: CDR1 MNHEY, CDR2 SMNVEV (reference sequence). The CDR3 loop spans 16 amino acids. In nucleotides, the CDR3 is TGTGCCAGCAGTTTATTCGGTGCCTATAGCACAGATACGCAGTATTTT. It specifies CASSLFGAYSTDTQYF.

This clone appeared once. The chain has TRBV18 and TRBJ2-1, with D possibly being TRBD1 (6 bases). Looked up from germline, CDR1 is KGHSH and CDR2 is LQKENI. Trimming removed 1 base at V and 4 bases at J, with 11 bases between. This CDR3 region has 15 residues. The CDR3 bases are TGTGCCAGCTCACCACGGGACACTTTGTACAATGAGCAGTTCTTC. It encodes CASSPRDTLYNEQFF.

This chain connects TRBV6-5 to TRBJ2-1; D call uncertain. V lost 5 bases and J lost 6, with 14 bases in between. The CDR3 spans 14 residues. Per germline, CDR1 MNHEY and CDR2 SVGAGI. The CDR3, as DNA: TGTGCCAGCAGTCGAAATCCATATAGCAATGAGCAGTTCTTC. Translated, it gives CASSRNPYSNEQFF.

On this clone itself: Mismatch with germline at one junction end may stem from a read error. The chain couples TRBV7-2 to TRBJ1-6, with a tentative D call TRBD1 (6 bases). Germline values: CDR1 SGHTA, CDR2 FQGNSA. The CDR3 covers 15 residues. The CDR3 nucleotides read TGTGCCAGCACCTTACAACCTACAGGGCAATCACCCCTCCACTTT. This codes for CASTLQPTGQSPLHF.

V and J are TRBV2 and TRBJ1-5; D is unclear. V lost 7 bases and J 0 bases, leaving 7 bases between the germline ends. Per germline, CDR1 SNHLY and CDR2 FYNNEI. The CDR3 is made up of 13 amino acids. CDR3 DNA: TGTGCCAGCAATAGATATAGCAATCAGCCCCAGCATTTT. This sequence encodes CASNRYSNQPQHF.

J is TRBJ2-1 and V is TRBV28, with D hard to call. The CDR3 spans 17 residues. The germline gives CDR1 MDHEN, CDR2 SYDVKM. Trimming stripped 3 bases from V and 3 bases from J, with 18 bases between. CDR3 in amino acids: CASSFHLLGVDYNEQFF. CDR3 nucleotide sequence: TGTGCCAGCAGTTTTCACCTTCTGGGTGTCGACTACAATGAGCAGTTCTTC.

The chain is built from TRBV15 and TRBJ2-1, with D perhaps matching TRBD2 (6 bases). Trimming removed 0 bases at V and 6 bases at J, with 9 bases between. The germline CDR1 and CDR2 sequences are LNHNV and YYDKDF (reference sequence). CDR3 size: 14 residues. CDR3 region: CATSRDGDSNEQFF. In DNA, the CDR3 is TGTGCCACCAGCAGAGATGGGGACTCCAATGAGCAGTTCTTC.

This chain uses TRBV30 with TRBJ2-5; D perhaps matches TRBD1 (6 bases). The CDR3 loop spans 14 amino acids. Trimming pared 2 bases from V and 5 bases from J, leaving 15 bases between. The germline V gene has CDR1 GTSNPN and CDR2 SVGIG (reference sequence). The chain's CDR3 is CAWSLDRDLETQYF. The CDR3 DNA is TGTGCCTGGAGTTTGGACAGAGACTTGGAGACCCAGTACTTC.

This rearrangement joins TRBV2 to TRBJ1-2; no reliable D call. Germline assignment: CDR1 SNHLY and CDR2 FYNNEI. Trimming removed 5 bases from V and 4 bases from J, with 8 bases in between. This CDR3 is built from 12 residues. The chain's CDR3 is CASSNRVYGYTF. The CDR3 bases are TGTGCCAGCAGTAACCGGGTCTATGGCTACACCTTC. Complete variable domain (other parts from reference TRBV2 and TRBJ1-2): EPEVTQTPSHQVTQMGQEVILRCVPISNHLYFYWYRQILGQKVEFLVSFYNNEISEKSEIFDDQFSVERPDGSNFTLKIRSTKLEDSAMYFCASSNRVYGYTFGSGTRLTVV.

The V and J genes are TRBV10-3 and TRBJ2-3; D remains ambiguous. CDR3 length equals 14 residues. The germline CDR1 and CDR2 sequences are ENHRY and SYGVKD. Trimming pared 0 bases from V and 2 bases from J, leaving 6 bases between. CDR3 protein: CAISESAVTDTQYF. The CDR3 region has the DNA TGTGCCATCAGTGAGTCGGCAGTCACAGATACGCAGTATTTT.

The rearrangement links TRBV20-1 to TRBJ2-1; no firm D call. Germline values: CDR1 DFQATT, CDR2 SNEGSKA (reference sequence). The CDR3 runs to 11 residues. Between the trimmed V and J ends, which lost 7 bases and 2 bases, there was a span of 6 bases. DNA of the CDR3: TGCAGTGTTGGAGCCTACAATGAGCAGTTCTTC. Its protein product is CSVGAYNEQFF.

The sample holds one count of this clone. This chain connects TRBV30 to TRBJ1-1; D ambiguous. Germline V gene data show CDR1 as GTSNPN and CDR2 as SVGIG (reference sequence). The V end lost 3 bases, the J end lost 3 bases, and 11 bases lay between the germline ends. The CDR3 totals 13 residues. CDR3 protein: CAWSSNRDTEAFF. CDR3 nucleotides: TGTGCCTGGAGCTCCAACCGAGACACTGAAGCTTTCTTT.

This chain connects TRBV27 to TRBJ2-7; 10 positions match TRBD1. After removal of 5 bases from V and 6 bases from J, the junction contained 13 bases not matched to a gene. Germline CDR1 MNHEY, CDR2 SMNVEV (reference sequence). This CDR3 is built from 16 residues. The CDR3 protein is CASSPSRDRGLVEQYF. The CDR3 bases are TGTGCCAGCAGTCCGAGCCGGGACAGGGGTTTGGTCGAGCAGTACTTC.

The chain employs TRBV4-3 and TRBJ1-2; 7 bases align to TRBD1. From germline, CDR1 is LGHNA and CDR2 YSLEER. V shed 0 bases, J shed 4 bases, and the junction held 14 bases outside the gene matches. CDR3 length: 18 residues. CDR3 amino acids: CASSQDLDRPASSYGYTF. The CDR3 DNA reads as TGCGCCAGCAGCCAAGATCTGGACAGGCCCGCGAGTAGCTATGGCTACACCTTC.

The CDR3 DNA follows: TGTGCCAGCAGCTTGGAGTCTGGTCTGACTAATTCACCCCTCCACTTT. Encoded protein: CASSLESGLTNSPLHF. V and J are TRBV5-4 and TRBJ1-6, with D uncertain. The CDR3 length is 16 residues. The V gene lost 0 bases and the J gene lost 6 bases, with 13 bases spanning the gap. Germline V gene sequence: CDR1 SGHNT, CDR2 YYREEE (reference sequence).

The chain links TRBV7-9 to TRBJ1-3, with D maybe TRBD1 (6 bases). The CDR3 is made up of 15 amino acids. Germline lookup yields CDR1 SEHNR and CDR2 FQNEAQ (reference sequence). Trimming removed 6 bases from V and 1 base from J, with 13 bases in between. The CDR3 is CASRYGQTSGNTIYF. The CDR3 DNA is TGTGCCAGCAGATATGGACAGACATCTGGAAACACCATATATTTT.